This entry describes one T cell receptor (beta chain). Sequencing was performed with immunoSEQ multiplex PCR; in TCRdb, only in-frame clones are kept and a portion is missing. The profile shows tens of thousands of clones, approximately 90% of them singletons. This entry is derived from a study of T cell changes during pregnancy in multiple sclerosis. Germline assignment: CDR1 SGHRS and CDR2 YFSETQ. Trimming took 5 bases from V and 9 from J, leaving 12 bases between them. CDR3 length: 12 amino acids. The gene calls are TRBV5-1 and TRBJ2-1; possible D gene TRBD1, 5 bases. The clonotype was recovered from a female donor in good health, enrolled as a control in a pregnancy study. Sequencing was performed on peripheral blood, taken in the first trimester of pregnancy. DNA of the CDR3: TGCGCCAGCAGTTACAGCCAGGGTGAGCAGTTCTTC. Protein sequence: CASSYSQGEQFF.